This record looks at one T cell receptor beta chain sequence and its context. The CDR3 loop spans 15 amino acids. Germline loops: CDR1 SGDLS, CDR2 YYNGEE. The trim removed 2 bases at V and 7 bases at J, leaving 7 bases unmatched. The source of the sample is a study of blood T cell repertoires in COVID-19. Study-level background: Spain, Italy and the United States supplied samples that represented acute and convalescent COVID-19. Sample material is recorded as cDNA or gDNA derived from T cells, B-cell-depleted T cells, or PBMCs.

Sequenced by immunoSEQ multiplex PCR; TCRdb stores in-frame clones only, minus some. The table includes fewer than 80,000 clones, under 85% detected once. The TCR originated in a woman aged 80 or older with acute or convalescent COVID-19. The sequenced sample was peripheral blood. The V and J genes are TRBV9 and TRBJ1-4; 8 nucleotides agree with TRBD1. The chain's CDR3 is CASSVQGARGEKLFF. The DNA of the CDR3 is TGTGCCAGCAGCGTCCAGGGGGCGCGGGGTGAAAAACTGTTTTTT. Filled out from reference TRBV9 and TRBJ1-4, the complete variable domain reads DSGVTQTPKHLITATGQRVTLRCSPRSGDLSVYWYQQSLDQGLQFLIQYYNGEERAKGNILERFSAQQFPDLHSELNLSSLELGDSALYFCASSVQGARGEKLFFGSGTQLSVL.